The following is a T cell receptor beta chain sequence with its context. As a fraction of the sample, this clonotype is medium-sized (0.01 to 0.1%). Its antigen remains undetermined. The junction does not match germline at one end; this may be a read error. The data derive from a study of HIV-infected children after antiretroviral therapy interruption (dated by TCRdb to between 2018 and 2020). Some background on the complete study: All eight included children had a CD4+ count above 500 and a viral load below 50 copies/ml, with four on planned treatment interruption and four on continuous treatment. Recorded exposure to EBV and CMV was present in most of the participating children. Interruption-arm samples came from week 0, week 12, end of interruption (week 24 or 48), and about 3 years after study end. In the continuous-treatment arm, samples from corresponding weeks 0, 48 and 150 were analyzed. Alongside thymic output measurements, TCR repertoires of children on planned treatment interruption were compared with TCR repertoires of children on continuous antiretroviral treatment. The interruption group had a median age of roughly 9.5 years, compared with approximately 8 years in the continuous treatment group.

Including cysteine and phenylalanine, the CDR3 has 17 amino acids. Kept here is only the CDR3 DNA, which spans 51 bases and is read in frame from base 1. CDR1 and CDR2, per the germline V gene, are SGHVT and SQSDAQ. What the work shows at the level of the full study, not this receptor alone: In naive CD4+ repertoires of PTI patients, reduced CDR3 sharing between time points was observed after interruption began, whereas many sequences were found to be shared between end of interruption and 3 years later. The low number of patients is a limitation and the data should be interpreted with caution. The naive CD4+ Gini coefficient rose by the end of treatment interruption, suggesting clonal expansion, and returned to baseline by 3 years. Minor non-naive CD45RA+ populations such as EMRA or stem memory cells might have been included among the sorted CD45RA+ naive cells.

Explained via the paper, the treatment or condition label denotes: PENTA 11 planned treatment interruption arm or continuous ART arm. Children from the United Kingdom aged 2 to 15 years who had been given at least three-drug ART for at least 24 weeks were enrolled as participants. Cryopreserved PBMCs containing at least 5 million viable cells were required, and a few candidate patients were excluded because of low viable PBMC yield. Naive CD4+ CD45RA+ CD45RO- T cells were FACS-sorted from thawed PBMCs on a FACSAria III cell sorter. After sorting, cells were fixed, and RNA was extracted with the RNeasy FFPE kit and then with the RNeasy Micro kit. The library was produced with 3' RACE. TCR libraries were constructed from RNA with a 3' RACE protocol that used unique molecular identifiers to correct for PCR amplification bias. Up to 12 amplicon libraries were pooled and sequenced on an Illumina MiSeq with v2 2x250 paired-end chemistry. As for the original processing: Reads were processed with Decombinator to assign V and J genes and CDR3, with barcode-based error and PCR bias correction. Repertoires were subsampled to equal depth before Gini coefficients were calculated with the R ineq package. GLIPH, Hamming distance and a shared triplet metric were used to assess CDR3 similarity. TCRdb cleaned the public reads at Q25 with fastp, built clones with MiXCR and kept in-frame beta chains. Rows with a matching CDR3 protein are joined into one entry that keeps the most common DNA and genes. The V and J calls were determined by TCRdb, not by the authors. This sample is represented by around 40,000 distinct CDR3 sequences; about 6.5% of them were singletons. Together, the top ten hold about 0.97% of the sample.

The V and J segments used are TRBV7-4 and TRBJ1-3; TRBD1 fits 11 bases in the junction. The sequenced sample was CD45RA+ CD4+ T cells from PBMCs, pooled from several time points, obtained from a donor given antiretroviral therapy, either interrupted or continuous. The label giving this sample's cell subset or site can be read as: naive CD4+ CD45RA+ CD45RO- T cells. The receptor was isolated from a pool of human donors with HIV. Read as DNA, the sequence is TGTGCCAGCAGTTTAGGGACAGGGGGAAATTCTGGAAATACGCTCTATTTT. The translation is CASSLGTGGNSGNTLYF. Reference TRBV7-4 and TRBJ1-3 genes cover what lies past the CDR3, so the full variable domain is GAGVSQSPRYKVAKRGRDVALRCDSISGHVTLYWYRQTLGQGSEVLTYSQSDAQRDKSGRPSGRFSAERPERSVSTLKIQRTEQGDSAVYLCASSLGTGGNSGNTLYFGEGSWLTVV.